Listed here are 3 T cell receptor beta chains from one sample, sequenced in a study of blood T cells in healthy people across ages (dated by TCRdb to the mid-2010s). Libraries were made using 5' RACE. TCRdb shows the sequencer as Illumina HiSeq 2500. A second roughly 7 to 11 cycle PCR used a sample-barcoded 5' primer and a J-beta primer mix. TCRdb applied fastp at Q25 and MiXCR to the public reads, then kept only in-frame beta chains. Entries are consolidated by CDR3 protein sequence, retaining the most common genes and DNA. For this sample the table gives hundreds of thousands of distinct CDR3 sequences, of which under 25% were detected only once. The ten largest clones add up to roughly 3.6% of the sample. The sample was blood. These receptor sequences come from an older man in good health.

Comment on this clonotype: The germline gene is not matched at one end of the junction; a read error may be the cause. The chain joins TRBV7-9 to TRBJ2-3; possible D gene TRBD2, 6 bases. The CDR3 has 15 amino acids. Per germline, CDR1 SEHNR and CDR2 FQNEAQ (reference sequence). The CDR3 DNA follows: TGTGCCTGCAGCTCTGGAGGAGGGAACACAGATACGCAGTATTTT. Its translation: CACSSGGGNTDTQYF.

The chain joins TRBV18 to TRBJ1-6, with 11 bases fitting TRBD1. The V gene's germline CDR1 is KGHSH and CDR2 LQKENI. This CDR3 has 16 residues. The ends lost 4 bases at V and 7 bases at J; junction bases unmatched: 6. This CDR3 reads CASSLGQGASNSPLHF. CDR3 nucleotide sequence: TGTGCCAGCTCACTCGGACAGGGGGCGAGCAATTCACCCCTCCACTTT.

This rearrangement joins TRBV19 to TRBJ2-3; D gene ambiguous. Per the germline V gene, CDR1 is LNHDA and CDR2 is SQIVND (reference sequence). V dropped 3 bases and J dropped 7 bases, with 14 bases sitting between them. The length of the CDR3 is 14 residues. As DNA, the CDR3 is TGTGCCAGTAGTATGTACGGACCACGGAATACGCAGTATTTT. It encodes CASSMYGPRNTQYF.